This T cell receptor (beta chain) was documented in a study of CD8+ T cells in alopecia areata. Study-level information: For the treated group, dosing was oral tofacitinib at 5 to 10 mg twice daily. General study results and limits: In scalp samples, resident alphabeta T cells of normal skin are also sequenced.

In each case, RNA was isolated and then reverse transcribed into cDNA as the sequencing template. TCRdb's table, derived via immunoSEQ multiplex PCR, lists solely in-frame clones and lacks some. The table lists 100,000 to 150,000 clones, 50% to 60% of them singletons. Remarks on this clone: Its antigen is unidentified.

Sampling of alopecia areata patients yielded lesional scalp punch biopsies as well as peripheral blood. The CDR3 loop spans 17 amino acids. J gave up 10 bases and V 2 bases, and 16 bases lay outside the gene matches. Per the germline V gene, CDR1 is MGHRA and CDR2 is YSYEKL. The input for sequencing was CD4+ T cells sorted from blood, taken at week 0. The source of this sequence is a human donor with alopecia areata. The V gene is TRBV4-1, the J gene TRBJ2-1, with 8 positions matching TRBD2. The chain's CDR3 is CASSQLPRVAGSMEQFF. As DNA, the CDR3 is TGCGCCAGCAGCCAACTCCCTCGGGTAGCGGGAAGTATGGAGCAGTTCTTC.